The 26 T cell receptor beta chains reported below all come from one sample, sequenced in a study of cytomegalovirus exposure and HLA in healthy donors. Both 60 Vbeta primers and 13 Jbeta primers went into the PCR. Here immunoSEQ multiplex PCR was the method, and the copy in TCRdb shows in-frame clones only, minus some. The table has approximately 87,000 clones, 84% seen once; the top ten hold 5.6%. The sequenced sample consisted of PBMCs. The source is a woman aged 18-29 years in good health and CMV-seropositive.

This chain connects TRBV7-2 to TRBJ1-2, with 7 bases fitting TRBD1. Germline CDR1 SGHTA, CDR2 FQGNSA. The CDR3 has 14 residues. The V gene end was trimmed by 2 bases and the J gene end by 4 bases; junction bases not matched to a gene: 4. In nucleotides, the CDR3 is TGTGCCAGCAGCTTATCCGGGACAGCCTATGGCTACACCTTC. Its protein is CASSLSGTAYGYTF. The complete variable domain, with remaining parts taken from reference TRBV7-2 and TRBJ1-2, reads GAGVSQSPSNKVTEKGKDVELRCDPISGHTALYWYRQSLGQGLEFLIYFQGNSAPDKSGLPSDRFSAERTGGSVSTLTIQRTQQEDSAVYLCASSLSGTAYGYTFGSGTRLTVV.

This clone was recorded only once. The chain combines TRBV4-1 with TRBJ1-2, with 10 positions matching TRBD1. Germline trimming cut 3 bases from V and 4 bases from J; bases unmatched to any gene: 5. From germline, CDR1 is MGHRA and CDR2 YSYEKL. This CDR3 comprises 15 residues. The CDR3 loop is CASSHDRGLGYGYTF. CDR3 DNA: TGCGCCAGCAGCCATGACAGGGGGCTCGGCTATGGCTACACCTTC.

This sequence joins TRBV25-1 and TRBJ2-5; 7 bases match TRBD1. The CDR3 is 15 amino acids. V trimming: 0 bases; J trimming: 0 bases; junction bases outside the gene matches: 1. Germline V CDR1 and CDR2: MGHDK, SYGVNS. CDR3 protein: CASSEYRGNQETQYF. The CDR3 DNA reads TGTGCCAGCAGTGAATACAGGGGGAACCAAGAGACCCAGTACTTC.

The chain joins TRBV5-8 to TRBJ1-5; perhaps TRBD1 as D (6 bases). This CDR3 comprises 16 residues. The V gene's germline CDR1 is SGHTS and CDR2 YDEGEE. The V end lost 4 bases, the J end lost 6 bases, and 20 bases lay between the germline ends. CDR3 in DNA: TGTGCCAGCAGCCCCCTTGTAGTGGCCAGGGGTCAGCCCCAGCATTTT. It specifies CASSPLVVARGQPQHF.

This clone was counted only a few times. This chain connects TRBV7-3 to TRBJ1-1; the match to TRBD1 covers 10 bases. The ends lost 3 bases at V and 4 bases at J; junction bases unmatched: 5. Per the germline V gene, CDR1 is SGHTA and CDR2 is FQGTGA. This CDR3 is 15 amino acids long. Here the CDR3 DNA reads TGTGCCAGCAGCTTGGTAGGGACAGGGGTCACTGAAGCTTTCTTT. Translation gives CASSLVGTGVTEAFF.

This clone appeared once. V and J are TRBV13 and TRBJ2-1; TRBD2 matches 13 bases. The CDR3 covers 17 residues. J gave up 5 bases and V 0 bases, and 4 bases lay outside the gene matches. CDR1 and CDR2 (germline): PRHDT, FYEKMQ (reference sequence). In nucleotides, the CDR3 is TGTGCCAGCAGCTTAGGACTAGCGGGAGGGCAGGACAATGAGCAGTTCTTC. Translating gives CASSLGLAGGQDNEQFF.

This clone was observed a single time. This sequence joins TRBV28 and TRBJ2-7, with 11 bases that match TRBD1. CDR1 is MDHEN, CDR2 SYDVKM, per germline. The length of the CDR3 is 15 residues. J lost 3 bases, V lost 5 bases, and 6 bases had no gene match. The CDR3, as DNA: TGTGCCAGCAGTCGCTATGGGACAGGGGGCTACGAGCAGTACTTC. Protein sequence: CASSRYGTGGYEQYF.

The CDR3 coding sequence is TGTGCCAGCAGAGCAGGGGGCTATAATTCACCCCTCCACTTT. Encoded protein: CASRAGGYNSPLHF. V gene TRBV6-4 combines with J gene TRBJ1-6, with 7 bases lining up with TRBD1. In germline, CDR1 is MRHNA, CDR2 SNTAGT. The CDR3 spans 14 residues. The V and J ends lost 6 bases and 3 bases, in that order; junction bases with no gene match: 2.

The rearrangement uses TRBV30 and TRBJ1-5; 7 nucleotides agree with TRBD1. V was pared by 4 bases and J by 5 bases, with 5 bases of the junction left unmatched. Germline V CDR1 and CDR2: GTSNPN, SVGIG (reference sequence). The CDR3 loop spans 13 amino acids. The CDR3 DNA reads as TGTGCCTGGAAACCCAGGGGGGATCAGCCCCAGCATTTT. This sequence encodes CAWKPRGDQPQHF.

The V gene is TRBV15, the J gene TRBJ2-7; D gene uncertain. The germline CDR1 and CDR2 sequences are LNHNV and YYDKDF (reference sequence). The length of the CDR3 is 11 residues. V was cut by 5 bases and J by 2 bases, with 4 bases left in between. The CDR3 is CATSRAYEQYF. CDR3 nucleotide sequence: TGTGCCACCAGCCGCGCCTACGAGCAGTACTTC.

This chain connects TRBV4-1 to TRBJ2-5; 8 bases map to TRBD2. The V and J ends lost 4 bases and 5 bases, in that order; junction bases with no gene match: 18. Looked up from germline, CDR1 is MGHRA and CDR2 is YSYEKL. The CDR3 length is 18 residues. CDR3 nucleotides: TGCGCCAGCAGCCTTGGAAGCGGGGACGGGGGGGCTTGGGAGACCCAGTACTTC. This gives the protein CASSLGSGDGGAWETQYF.

The rearrangement links TRBV14 to TRBJ2-5, with TRBD1 matching 7 bases. This CDR3 contains 15 residues. The V segment lost 2 bases and the J segment 5 bases; nucleotides outside the gene matches: 8. Germline loops: CDR1 SGHDN, CDR2 FVKESK. CDR3 DNA sequence: TGTGCCAGCAGCCAAAAACAGGGGTTGGCGGAGACCCAGTACTTC. Amino acid sequence: CASSQKQGLAETQYF. Full variable domain (remainder filled in from reference TRBV14 and TRBJ2-5): EAGVTQFPSHSVIEKGQTVTLRCDPISGHDNLYWYRRVMGKEIKFLLHFVKESKQDESGMPNNRFLAERTGGTYSTLKVQPAELEDSGVYFCASSQKQGLAETQYFGPGTRLLVL.

The gene calls are TRBV19 and TRBJ2-5; possibly TRBD2 for D (6 bases). Trimming took off 6 bases at V and 7 bases at J, with 15 bases between the two ends. The length of the CDR3 is 13 residues. Germline loops: CDR1 LNHDA, CDR2 SQIVND (reference sequence). Here the CDR3 DNA reads TGTGCCAGTAGGGCTAGCGCGGCGGTGACCCAGTACTTC. It yields the protein CASRASAAVTQYF.

The chain couples TRBV4-1 to TRBJ2-7; D possibly corresponds to TRBD2 (6 bases). CDR1 and CDR2 (germline): MGHRA, YSYEKL. Trimming stripped 0 bases from V and 2 bases from J, with 20 bases between. The CDR3 has 18 amino acids. The CDR3 DNA is TGCGCCAGCAGCCAAGATCTCGTCCGGGAGCTAGGGACCTACGAGCAGTACTTC. Its translation is CASSQDLVRELGTYEQYF.

Turning to this clone: The junction and the germline gene differ at one end; a read error may be behind it. The V gene is TRBV10-2, the J gene TRBJ1-1, with D hard to call. Germline values: CDR1 WSHSY, CDR2 SAAADI. The CDR3 extends over 12 amino acids. In nucleotides, the CDR3 is TGCGCCAGCAGGGAGTTCAGCACTGAAGCTTTCTTT. As protein: CASREFSTEAFF.

The CDR3 coding sequence is TGTGCCAGCAGTCCGGGGACTCAACACCCGTACTACGAGCAGTACTTC. Encoded protein: CASSPGTQHPYYEQYF. The chain has TRBV27 and TRBJ2-7, with D possibly TRBD2 on 6 matching bases. Germline V lookup: CDR1 MNHEY, CDR2 SMNVEV (reference sequence). The CDR3 has 16 amino acids. With 5 bases removed from V and 3 bases from J, the gap between germline ends came to 20 bases.

This clone was seen just once. The rearrangement joins TRBV29-1 to TRBJ2-7, with 8 bases matching TRBD1. The CDR3 loop spans 14 amino acids. Trimming at V came to 4 bases and at J to 3 bases, leaving 8 bases not matched to a gene. CDR1 and CDR2 from the germline V gene are SQVTM and ANQGSEA. The CDR3 is CSVVFQGAVYEQYF. DNA of the CDR3: TGCAGCGTTGTTTTCCAGGGGGCGGTCTACGAGCAGTACTTC.

The chain has TRBV27 and TRBJ2-3; D gene unclear. Germline lookup yields CDR1 MNHEY and CDR2 SMNVEV (reference sequence). Trimming removed 6 bases from V and 14 bases from J, with 15 bases in between. The CDR3 contains 11 residues. Here the CDR3 reads CASRNTDALYF. The CDR3 DNA reads TGTGCCAGCAGAAACACAGATGCGCTGTATTTT.

This clone was detected only once. V gene TRBV6-6 combines with J gene TRBJ1-1, with 11 bases fitting TRBD1. The CDR3 is 15 residues long. Losses at the gene ends were 5 bases for V and 5 bases for J; bases not matched to a gene: 7. Germline V gene lookup returns CDR1 MNHNY and CDR2 SVGAGI (reference sequence). The CDR3 protein is CASSEDRGRYTEAFF. CDR3 coding DNA: TGTGCCAGCAGTGAGGACAGGGGGCGATATACTGAAGCTTTCTTT.

The gene calls are TRBV29-1 and TRBJ2-1, with 11 positions matching TRBD2. Germline-derived CDR1 and CDR2 are SQVTM and ANQGSEA. This CDR3 has 15 residues. The V gene end was trimmed by 5 bases and the J gene end by 4 bases; junction bases not matched to a gene: 7. The CDR3 spells CSVKPGTSGYNEQFF. The CDR3 coding sequence is TGCAGCGTTAAACCCGGGACTAGCGGTTACAATGAGCAGTTCTTC.

The chain has TRBV5-1 and TRBJ1-2; D remains unclear. The CDR3 runs 14 residues. Trimming stripped 4 bases from V and 0 bases from J, with 10 bases between. Germline V gene data show CDR1 as SGHRS and CDR2 as YFSETQ. The CDR3 DNA reads as TGCGCCAGCAGCCTACCCGAAGCTAACTATGGCTACACCTTC. It encodes CASSLPEANYGYTF. Full variable domain (missing parts from reference TRBV5-1 and TRBJ1-2): KAGVTQTPRYLIKTRGQQVTLSCSPISGHRSVSWYQQTPGQGLQFLFEYFSETQRNKGNFPGRFSGRQFSNSRSEMNVSTLELGDSALYLCASSLPEANYGYTFGSGTRLTVV.

The gene calls are TRBV6-1 and TRBJ2-2; the D gene is possibly TRBD2 (6 bases). Per germline, CDR1 MNHNS and CDR2 SASEGT. The CDR3 contains 15 residues. With 5 bases removed from V and 3 bases from J, the gap between germline ends came to 13 bases. CDR3 residues: CASSTGTPHTGELFF. CDR3 nucleotide sequence: TGTGCCAGCAGTACCGGGACTCCCCACACCGGGGAGCTGTTTTTT.

This chain connects TRBV11-3 to TRBJ2-3; a weak D match, TRBD2 (5 bases). This CDR3 region has 15 residues. Germline CDR1 reads SGHNT; CDR2 reads YENEEA. Trimming cost V 1 base and J 2 bases, with 10 bases left between them. The CDR3 sequence is CASSLGGSATDTQYF. The CDR3 nucleotides read TGTGCCAGCAGCTTAGGGGGTAGCGCCACAGATACGCAGTATTTT.

V gene TRBV7-2 combines with J gene TRBJ2-3; 10 nucleotides match TRBD2. Germline V gene sequence: CDR1 SGHTA, CDR2 FQGNSA. Losses at the gene ends were 4 bases for V and 6 bases for J; bases not matched to a gene: 1. The CDR3 covers 13 residues. The CDR3 sequence: CASSYSGGDTQYF. The CDR3 DNA reads as TGTGCCAGCAGCTATAGCGGGGGGGATACGCAGTATTTT.

The chain combines TRBV7-9 with TRBJ1-2; D call uncertain. Per germline, CDR1 SEHNR and CDR2 FQNEAQ (reference sequence). The CDR3 contains 14 residues. V was cut by 5 bases and J by 2 bases, with 12 bases left in between. CDR3 in DNA: TGTGCCAGCAGCAGTTACAGAGCAAACTATGGCTACACCTTC. Amino acids: CASSSYRANYGYTF.

The rearrangement uses TRBV30 and TRBJ1-3; a weak D match, TRBD1 (5 bases). V lost 0 bases to trimming and J lost 2 bases, with 11 bases between them. CDR3 size: 15 residues. CDR1 and CDR2 (germline): GTSNPN, SVGIG (reference sequence). The CDR3 DNA follows: TGTGCCTGGAGTGTAATCGGGGGTACTGGAAACACCATATATTTT. This codes for CAWSVIGGTGNTIYF.